The 32 T cell receptor beta chains below come from one sample, sequenced in a study of T cells in Graves' hyperthyroidism and ophthalmopathy. The investigators amplified TCR beta CDR3 regions from RNA transcripts. HTBI primers drove first-round RT-PCR of the TCR CDR3. TCRdb re-derived calls from the multiplex PCR reads in MiXCR, one entry per CDR3 protein. The table shows 550,000 to 850,000 distinct CDR3 sequences, with around a sixth occurring only once. Sequencing was carried out using blood. The receptors shown here come from a woman aged 45-65 years with Graves' hyperthyroidism that later progressed to Graves' ophthalmopathy.

In its sample, this clonotype was seen a few times. The gene calls are TRBV6-1 and TRBJ1-5; no clear D gene. This CDR3 comprises 12 residues. V lost 3 bases and J 5 bases, leaving 5 bases between the germline ends. Germline CDR1 MNHNS, CDR2 SASEGT. The DNA for the CDR3 is TGTGCCAGCAGTGATGTCTATCAGCCCCAGCATTTT. This codes for CASSDVYQPQHF.

This chain connects TRBV2 to TRBJ2-1, with 11 positions matching TRBD2. CDR3 size: 14 residues. The V segment lost 6 bases and the J segment 12 bases; nucleotides outside the gene matches: 10. CDR1 and CDR2 (germline): SNHLY, FYNNEI. The CDR3 region has the DNA TGTGCCAGCAGCCCACTAGCGGGGGTTTTGGTGCAGTTCTTC. It yields the protein CASSPLAGVLVQFF.

This clonotype was counted only a few times. The chain links TRBV7-2 to TRBJ2-7, with 7 nucleotides matching TRBD2. The CDR3 length is 16 residues. CDR1 is SGHTA and CDR2 is FQGNSA in the germline V gene. V trimming: 5 bases; J trimming: 1 base; junction bases outside the gene matches: 11. As DNA, the CDR3 is TGTGCCAGCAGCCTAGGAGCGGGAAAGGTTTCCTACGAGCAGTACTTC. Its protein is CASSLGAGKVSYEQYF.

This clonotype has a count of ten or more. The rearrangement uses TRBV3-1 and TRBJ2-1; tentatively, D is TRBD2 (7 bases). V was shortened by 4 bases and J by 4 bases, with 11 bases between the two germline ends. The CDR3 runs to 14 residues. Germline lookup yields CDR1 LGHDT and CDR2 YNNKEL (reference sequence). CDR3 sequence reads: CASSRGGAYNEQFF. CDR3 nucleotide sequence: TGTGCCAGCAGCCGGGGGGGGGCTTACAATGAGCAGTTCTTC.

This clonotype was observed at least ten times. The V call is TRBV12-3 or TRBV12-4, the J call TRBJ1-6; D is perhaps TRBD1 (6 bases). V was trimmed by 1 base and J by 10 bases, leaving 17 bases between them. CDR3 size: 16 residues. In nucleotides, the CDR3 is TGTGCCAGCAGTTTAGTACGAACGGGGGCGGTGTCACCCCTCCACTTT. Translation gives CASSLVRTGAVSPLHF.

The chain links TRBV2 to TRBJ1-2; 8 bases are shared with TRBD1. Trimming at V came to 4 bases and at J to 3 bases, leaving 4 bases not matched to a gene. The CDR3 covers 14 residues. In germline, CDR1 is SNHLY, CDR2 FYNNEI. CDR3 region: CASSGTQGDYGYTF. The CDR3 DNA follows: TGTGCCAGCAGTGGGACACAGGGGGACTATGGCTACACCTTC.

The V gene is TRBV6-5, the J gene TRBJ2-2; 9 bases align to TRBD2. This CDR3 contains 14 residues. The V gene's germline CDR1 is MNHEY and CDR2 SVGAGI. The ends lost 2 bases at V and 6 bases at J; junction bases unmatched: 1. CDR3 sequence: CASSYPSGAGELFF. As DNA, the CDR3 is TGTGCCAGCAGTTACCCTAGCGGGGCCGGGGAGCTGTTTTTT.

This clonotype was seen only a few times. The V gene is TRBV7-3, the J gene TRBJ1-1; no reliable D call. Germline V gene data show CDR1 as SGHTA and CDR2 as FQGTGA. Trimming left V 4 bases short and J 5 bases short, with 17 bases between. The CDR3 extends over 15 amino acids. CDR3 residues: CASSSTGSRGTEAFF. The CDR3 DNA follows: TGTGCCAGCAGCTCGACCGGGAGTAGAGGAACTGAAGCTTTCTTT.

The chain joins TRBV7-2 to TRBJ2-3, with 9 bases fitting TRBD1. Looked up from germline, CDR1 is SGHTA and CDR2 is FQGNSA. With V trimmed by 5 bases and J by 0 bases, 15 bases remained unmatched. CDR3 length equals 19 residues. CDR3 amino acids: CASSQGRGTGFFSTDTQYF. Written as DNA, the CDR3 is TGTGCCAGCAGCCAGGGCCGGGGGACAGGGTTTTTTAGCACAGATACGCAGTATTTT.

This clonotype was counted only a few times. The V call is TRBV16, the J call TRBJ2-2; 7 bases fit TRBD2. Germline CDR1 and CDR2: KGHSY and FQNENV. CDR3 size: 16 residues. The V and J ends lost 1 base and 3 bases, in that order; junction bases with no gene match: 5. CDR3 in amino acids: CASSQFSSGDTGELFF. The CDR3 DNA reads TGTGCCAGCAGCCAATTTTCTAGCGGCGACACCGGGGAGCTGTTTTTT.

This clonotype was seen at least ten times. The CDR3 DNA follows: TGTGCCAGCAGCGCCGGGAAGAACTATGGCTACACCTTC. This translates into CASSAGKNYGYTF. The rearrangement uses TRBV7-2 and TRBJ1-2; D unclear. The CDR3 extends over 13 amino acids. CDR1 is SGHTA and CDR2 is FQGNSA in the germline V gene. V lost 5 bases and J lost 2, with 9 bases in between.

This clonotype has at least ten counts. This chain links TRBV2 with TRBJ1-1; no reliable D call. Between the trimmed V and J ends, which lost 3 bases and 2 bases, there was a span of 4 bases. The CDR3 runs to 12 residues. Germline CDR1 is SNHLY and CDR2 is FYNNEI. The CDR3 spells CASSEKNTEAFF. The CDR3 DNA sequence: TGTGCCAGCAGTGAGAAAAACACTGAAGCTTTCTTT.

This clonotype appeared many times. The V and J genes are TRBV7-8 and TRBJ2-7; 7 nucleotides line up with TRBD1. The CDR3 spans 13 residues. CDR1 is SGHVS and CDR2 is FQNEAQ in the germline V gene. Losses at the gene ends were 10 bases for V and 6 bases for J; bases not matched to a gene: 12. CDR3 coding DNA: TGTGCCAAGTCGCCGGCAGGGGGTGTCGAGCAGTACTTC. As protein: CAKSPAGGVEQYF.

This clonotype was detected ten times or more. The chain links TRBV20-1 to TRBJ1-1; TRBD1 aligns across 9 bases. Germline CDR1 and CDR2: DFQATT and SNEGSKA (reference sequence). V lost 2 bases, J lost 0 bases, and 1 base stayed unmatched. This CDR3 is 14 amino acids long. The CDR3 coding sequence is TGCAGTGCTAGAAGGACAGGGGTGAACACTGAAGCTTTCTTT. Residues: CSARRTGVNTEAFF.

The rearrangement uses TRBV12-3 or TRBV12-4 and TRBJ1-6; 8 nucleotides match TRBD1. This CDR3 has 14 residues. With V trimmed by 5 bases and J by 8 bases, 5 bases remained unmatched. The CDR3 DNA is TGTGCCAGCAGTACCCCAGGGGGCGATTCACCCCTCCACTTT. Encoded protein: CASSTPGGDSPLHF.

This clonotype occurred a few times. This chain connects TRBV7-2 to TRBJ2-1; 8 nucleotides align to TRBD2. The CDR3 spans 16 residues. V lost 3 bases to trimming and J lost 8 bases; unmatched junction nucleotides: 12. CDR1 and CDR2 from the germline V gene are SGHTA and FQGNSA. CDR3 nucleotide sequence: TGTGCCAGCAGCTTTTGGGTCGGGGGGGGCCTCCATGAGCAGTTCTTC. Translated, it gives CASSFWVGGGLHEQFF.

The CDR3 sequence: CASIPTGQGFYEQYF. The CDR3 coding sequence is TGTGCCAGCATCCCTACGGGACAGGGCTTTTACGAGCAGTACTTC. This chain connects TRBV11-2 to TRBJ2-7; 9 bases line up with TRBD1. Per the germline V gene, CDR1 is SGHAT and CDR2 is FQNNGV. CDR3 length: 15 amino acids. Trimming removed 7 bases from V and 4 bases from J; junction bases left unmatched: 11.

The chain recombines TRBV10-3 with TRBJ2-3; a weak D match, TRBD2 (5 bases). Germline V gene sequence: CDR1 ENHRY, CDR2 SYGVKD. V was cut by 6 bases and J by 3 bases, with 10 bases left in between. CDR3 size: 13 residues. CDR3 sequence (DNA): TGTGCCATCAGACCCACTAGAACAGATACGCAGTATTTT. It yields the protein CAIRPTRTDTQYF.

This clonotype was observed a handful of times. V and J are TRBV6-1 and TRBJ1-2, with a weak D call TRBD1 (5 bases). CDR1 is MNHNS and CDR2 is SASEGT in the germline V gene. This CDR3 contains 13 residues. Trimming removed 4 bases from V and 4 bases from J, with 10 bases in between. The CDR3 DNA sequence: TGTGCCAGCAGTGCAAGGGGCACCTATGGCTACACCTTC. Protein sequence: CASSARGTYGYTF.

This clonotype has at least ten counts. V and J are TRBV7-2 and TRBJ1-4; 8 bases fit TRBD1. J lost 5 bases, V lost 5 bases, and 7 bases had no gene match. CDR3 length equals 15 residues. Germline V lookup: CDR1 SGHTA, CDR2 FQGNSA. CDR3 nucleotide sequence: TGTGCCAGCAGCGCGACAGGGGCCCTGAATGAAAAACTGTTTTTT. Translated, it gives CASSATGALNEKLFF.

This clonotype showed up just a few times. The chain couples TRBV14 to TRBJ1-6, with D unresolved. V lost 0 bases, J lost 7 bases, and 10 bases lay in between. This CDR3 is 15 amino acids long. The germline V gene has CDR1 SGHDN and CDR2 FVKESK. DNA for the CDR3: TGTGCCAGCAGCCAAGATGGCACGGTGAATTCACCCCTCCACTTT. Its translation is CASSQDGTVNSPLHF.

The chain couples TRBV27 to TRBJ2-7, with TRBD2 as a possible D gene (7 bases). Germline V gene sequence: CDR1 MNHEY, CDR2 SMNVEV (reference sequence). V lost 5 bases to trimming and J lost 0 bases, with 14 bases between them. The CDR3 is 15 residues long. CDR3: CASSGWGGISYEQYF. The CDR3 DNA reads as TGTGCCAGCAGTGGCTGGGGGGGCATCTCCTACGAGCAGTACTTC.

This clonotype was detected ten times or more. The chain couples TRBV5-1 to TRBJ2-5, with D possibly matching TRBD2 (5 bases). Germline CDR1 reads SGHRS; CDR2 reads YFSETQ. Trimming cost V 0 bases and J 2 bases, with 11 bases left between them. The CDR3 consists of 15 residues. CDR3 region: CASSLVPGVQETQYF. CDR3 DNA sequence: TGCGCCAGCAGCTTGGTCCCCGGGGTACAAGAGACCCAGTACTTC.

This clonotype came up many times. This rearrangement joins TRBV6-1 to TRBJ1-5, with D unclear. Germline CDR1 reads MNHNS; CDR2 reads SASEGT. The CDR3 extends over 14 amino acids. Trimming stripped 4 bases from V and 4 bases from J, with 11 bases between. CDR3 DNA sequence: TGTGCCAGCAGTGGATGGCAGGATAATCAGCCCCAGCATTTT. It is translated as CASSGWQDNQPQHF.

This clonotype showed up just a few times. The chain carries TRBV29-1 and TRBJ2-2, with D perhaps matching TRBD2 (6 bases). This CDR3 has 16 residues. Per the germline V gene, CDR1 is SQVTM and CDR2 is ANQGSEA. Trimming left V 2 bases short and J 7 bases short, with 20 bases between. The DNA of the CDR3 is TGCAGCGTTGAATGGTGGGGCCACGAGGGAGGCGGGGAGCTGTTTTTT. This encodes CSVEWWGHEGGGELFF.

V is TRBV7-9 and J is TRBJ2-4; a possible D gene is TRBD1 (6 bases). V was clipped by 3 bases and J by 8 bases, with 14 bases between them. Looked up from germline, CDR1 is SEHNR and CDR2 is FQNEAQ (reference sequence). CDR3 length: 14 residues. CDR3 DNA: TGTGCCAGCAGCTTCAGGGACAACCACGACATTCAGTACTTC. Protein: CASSFRDNHDIQYF.

This clonotype has a count of ten or more. The chain joins TRBV7-9 to TRBJ1-1; maybe TRBD1 (6 bases). Germline CDR1 reads SEHNR; CDR2 reads FQNEAQ (reference sequence). This CDR3 has 15 amino acids. V lost 2 bases to trimming and J lost 2 bases, with 12 bases between them. This chain's CDR3 is CASSLTGHPNTEAFF. The CDR3 coding sequence is TGTGCCAGCAGCTTAACGGGACATCCAAACACTGAAGCTTTCTTT.

This clonotype was seen at least ten times. This chain joins TRBV30 and TRBJ1-4, with a weak D call TRBD1 (5 bases). Deletions cut 3 bases from V and 5 bases from J, with 22 bases between. The CDR3 spans 17 residues. Germline V CDR1 and CDR2: GTSNPN, SVGIG (reference sequence). The CDR3 region is CAWSPAPDRYRNEKLFF. CDR3 nucleotides: TGTGCCTGGAGCCCCGCCCCCGACAGATACCGGAATGAAAAACTGTTTTTT.

In this sample, this clonotype turned up many times. The gene calls are TRBV20-1 and TRBJ1-1; a possible D gene is TRBD1 (6 bases). Trimming removed 5 bases at V and 2 bases at J, with 15 bases between. Germline values: CDR1 DFQATT, CDR2 SNEGSKA (reference sequence). The CDR3 contains 14 residues. CDR3 in DNA: TGCAGTGCTCACAGGACAGCGAGAAACACTGAAGCTTTCTTT. This sequence encodes CSAHRTARNTEAFF.

This clonotype was counted a few times. V is TRBV18 and J is TRBJ1-5; the match to TRBD1 covers 8 bases. Per the germline V gene, CDR1 is KGHSH and CDR2 is LQKENI. CDR3 length: 15 amino acids. The ends lost 5 bases at V and 2 bases at J; junction bases unmatched: 5. The CDR3 coding sequence is TGTGCCAGCTCAAACGGACAGGGTGGCAATCAGCCCCAGCATTTT. Its translation is CASSNGQGGNQPQHF. The full variable domain, in which reference TRBV18 and TRBJ1-5 provide the parts outside the CDR3, is NAGVMQNPRHLVRRRGQEARLRCSPMKGHSHVYWYRQLPEEGLKFMVYLQKENIIDESGMPKERFSAEFPKEGPSILRIQQVVRGDSAAYFCASSNGQGGNQPQHFGDGTRLSIL.

This clonotype was counted at least ten times. The rearrangement uses TRBV7-3 and TRBJ2-7, with TRBD2 as a possible D gene (5 bases). This CDR3 contains 15 residues. V was trimmed by 5 bases and J by 0 bases, leaving 14 bases between them. The germline V gene has CDR1 SGHTA and CDR2 FQGTGA. CDR3 sequence (DNA): TGTGCCAGCAGCGCAGACGGAACTAGCTCCTACGAGCAGTACTTC. Protein: CASSADGTSSYEQYF. The complete variable domain, with remaining parts taken from reference TRBV7-3 and TRBJ2-7, reads GAGVSQTPSNKVTEKGKYVELRCDPISGHTALYWYRQSLGQGPEFLIYFQGTGAADDSGLPNDRFFAVRPEGSVSTLKIQRTERGDSAVYLCASSADGTSSYEQYFGPGTRLTVT.

This clonotype was recorded a few times. The chain has TRBV29-1 and TRBJ1-1; D gene ambiguous. V was trimmed by 3 bases and J by 0 bases, leaving 8 bases between them. Germline lookup yields CDR1 SQVTM and CDR2 ANQGSEA. This CDR3 region has 13 residues. The DNA for the CDR3 is TGCAGCGTTGAGCGCGACCTGAACACTGAAGCTTTCTTT. Translated, it gives CSVERDLNTEAFF.